The 27 T cell receptor beta chains listed next were all sequenced from one sample in a study of blood T cell repertoires in COVID-19. The data were produced by immunoSEQ multiplex PCR, yet TCRdb's version contains in-frame clones alone and is incomplete. The sample has roughly 130,000 clones; about 80% are singletons. The sequencing sample was made of peripheral blood. The receptors were sampled from a man in his forties or fifties with acute or convalescent COVID-19.

The chain carries TRBV5-1 and TRBJ2-2, with 10 bases identical to TRBD1. Trimming cost V 2 bases and J 6 bases; bases outside gene matches: 10. Germline loops: CDR1 SGHRS, CDR2 YFSETQ. The CDR3 consists of 17 residues. The chain's CDR3 is CASSFDMTGGAAGELFF. The CDR3 DNA is TGCGCCAGCAGCTTCGATATGACAGGGGGCGCGGCCGGGGAGCTGTTTTTT.

The V gene is TRBV2, the J gene TRBJ1-6; the D gene is possibly TRBD1 (5 bases). The germline V gene encodes CDR1 SNHLY and CDR2 FYNNEI. The CDR3 runs 16 residues. V dropped 4 bases and J dropped 0 bases, with 10 bases sitting between them. The DNA of the CDR3 is TGTGCCAGCAGTGCCCGACAGAGCTCCTATAATTCACCCCTCCACTTT. Its translation is CASSARQSSYNSPLHF.

The chain combines TRBV10-3 with TRBJ2-1; 8 bases fit TRBD2. The CDR3 has 14 residues. Losses at the gene ends were 10 bases for V and 0 bases for J; bases not matched to a gene: 5. Germline V gene sequence: CDR1 ENHRY, CDR2 SYGVKD. CDR3 in amino acids: CASTGGASYNEQFF. DNA for the CDR3: TGTGCCAGCACCGGGGGGGCCTCCTACAATGAGCAGTTCTTC.

The chain couples TRBV24-1 to TRBJ2-7; the match to TRBD1 covers 10 bases. Germline CDR1 and CDR2: KGHDR and SFDVKD. CDR3 length: 10 amino acids. CDR3 sequence: CATVPGQGGV. In DNA form, the CDR3 reads TGTGCCACTGTCCCCGGACAGGGGGGAGTG.

This chain joins TRBV18 and TRBJ1-2; TRBD1 agrees at 7 bases. J gave up 8 bases and V 1 base, and 16 bases lay outside the gene matches. Germline values: CDR1 KGHSH, CDR2 LQKENI. The CDR3 consists of 17 residues. As DNA, the CDR3 is TGTGCCAGCTCACCACGCGATCCGGGACAGTCCCTATACGGCTACACCTTC. Residues: CASSPRDPGQSLYGYTF.

The chain recombines TRBV5-6 with TRBJ1-2; maybe TRBD1 (6 bases). The CDR3 is 14 residues long. The V end lost 6 bases, the J end lost 4 bases, and 16 bases lay between the germline ends. The germline gives CDR1 SGHDT, CDR2 YYEEEE. CDR3 sequence: CASIFRGLGYGYTF. CDR3 bases: TGTGCCAGCATTTTCAGGGGTTTGGGCTATGGCTACACCTTC. The variable domain in full, with the rest retrieved from reference TRBV5-6 and TRBJ1-2, is DAGVTQSPTHLIKTRGQQVTLRCSPKSGHDTVSWYQQALGQGPQFIFQYYEEEERQRGNFPDRFSGHQFPNYSSELNVNALLLGDSALYLCASIFRGLGYGYTFGSGTRLTVV.

The V call is TRBV7-8, the J call TRBJ2-2; D might be TRBD2 (6 bases). The V and J ends lost 5 bases and 1 base respectively, with 14 bases between them. This CDR3 comprises 16 residues. Germline loops: CDR1 SGHVS, CDR2 FQNEAQ. The CDR3 reads CASSLVGTRNTGELFF. The CDR3 DNA is TGTGCCAGCAGCCTAGTAGGGACTCGGAACACCGGGGAGCTGTTTTTT.

The rearrangement links TRBV24-1 to TRBJ1-1; 9 bases agree with TRBD1. CDR3 size: 15 residues. Germline V gene lookup returns CDR1 KGHDR and CDR2 SFDVKD. V shed 2 bases, J shed 3 bases, and the junction held 3 bases outside the gene matches. CDR3 bases: TGTGCCACCAGTGATTCCCGGACAGGGGACACTGAAGCTTTCTTT. It specifies CATSDSRTGDTEAFF.

CDR3 protein: CSASPIGGRTLNTEAFF. CDR3 bases: TGCAGTGCTAGTCCCATAGGGGGCAGGACCCTGAACACTGAAGCTTTCTTT. J is TRBJ1-1 and V is TRBV20-1; TRBD1 matches 7 bases. V gave up 3 bases and J gave up 0 bases; unmatched junction bases: 13. The CDR3 has 17 residues. The germline V gene has CDR1 DFQATT and CDR2 SNEGSKA (reference sequence).

This clone was observed a handful of times. Here the CDR3 reads CASSIQGRIMNTEAFF. CDR3 bases: TGTGCCAGCAGCATACAGGGCAGGATAATGAACACTGAAGCTTTCTTT. V is TRBV28 and J is TRBJ1-1; weak D call: TRBD1 (6 bases). Trimming cost V 6 bases and J 0 bases, with 17 bases left between them. In germline, CDR1 is MDHEN, CDR2 SYDVKM. The CDR3 spans 16 residues.

This chain joins TRBV7-3 and TRBJ1-2; D is unresolved. Per germline, CDR1 SGHTA and CDR2 FQGTGA. This CDR3 is built from 13 residues. Trimming pared 1 base from V and 2 bases from J, leaving 5 bases between. This CDR3 is CASSLSQNYGYTF. The CDR3 bases are TGTGCCAGCAGCTTAAGCCAGAACTATGGCTACACCTTC.

This clone has just one count. The genes are TRBV5-1 and TRBJ1-5; D is uncertain. V was clipped by 4 bases and J by 3 bases, with 11 bases between them. Germline V gene sequence: CDR1 SGHRS, CDR2 YFSETQ. This CDR3 comprises 14 residues. The CDR3 coding sequence is TGCGCCAGCAGCGAAGGACTGATCAATCAGCCCCAGCATTTT. Protein: CASSEGLINQPQHF.

In its sample, this clone was seen many times. The rearrangement joins TRBV29-1 to TRBJ2-7; D is perhaps TRBD1 (5 bases). CDR3 length: 12 amino acids. The V gene's germline CDR1 is SQVTM and CDR2 ANQGSEA. V lost 4 bases and J lost 5, with 12 bases in between. The CDR3 DNA reads as TGCAGCGTTGTGTCGCAGGGCCACGAGCAGTACTTC. Translated, it gives CSVVSQGHEQYF.

J is TRBJ2-7 and V is TRBV5-3; 8 bases align to TRBD1. TRBV5-3 qualifies as an ORF whose function is uncertain. J gave up 9 bases and V 4 bases, and 18 bases lay outside the gene matches. The CDR3 extends over 16 amino acids. The CDR3 spells CARSGQTSDRAPGQYF. The CDR3 bases are TGTGCCAGAAGCGGCCAGACTTCGGACAGGGCCCCTGGGCAGTACTTC.

The chain has TRBV18 and TRBJ2-3; D is unclear. Germline V lookup: CDR1 KGHSH, CDR2 LQKENI. Trimming cost V 1 base and J 2 bases, with 10 bases left between them. The CDR3 consists of 15 residues. The CDR3 here is CASSPQPGITDTQYF. CDR3 DNA sequence: TGTGCCAGCTCACCACAGCCAGGAATCACAGATACGCAGTATTTT.

This clone turned up a few times. The V and J genes are TRBV5-1 and TRBJ1-2; 10 nucleotides align to TRBD1. V dropped 5 bases and J dropped 6; count of bases not matched to a gene: 10. The CDR3 has 15 amino acids. Per germline, CDR1 SGHRS and CDR2 YFSETQ. This CDR3 is CASSTRVTGGDGYTF. The CDR3 coding sequence is TGCGCCAGCAGTACCCGGGTGACAGGGGGCGATGGCTACACCTTC.

This chain joins TRBV27 and TRBJ2-5, with 12 bases that match TRBD2. Losses at the gene ends were 5 bases for V and 5 bases for J; bases not matched to a gene: 6. Germline CDR1 reads MNHEY; CDR2 reads SMNVEV (reference sequence). CDR3 length: 15 amino acids. CDR3 sequence (DNA): TGTGCCAGCAGTCCCTCAGGACTAGCGGGGGAGACCCAGTACTTC. Protein product: CASSPSGLAGETQYF.

Here the CDR3 DNA reads TGTGCCAGCAGTTACTCGAAGCCTAGCGGCCCCGATGAGCAGTTCTTC. This sequence encodes CASSYSKPSGPDEQFF. The gene calls are TRBV6-6 and TRBJ2-1; 7 bases line up with TRBD2. Looked up from germline, CDR1 is MNHNY and CDR2 is SVGAGI (reference sequence). V dropped 0 bases and J dropped 8; count of bases not matched to a gene: 10. The CDR3 loop spans 16 amino acids.

The chain couples TRBV9 to TRBJ2-2; possibly TRBD1 for D (6 bases). Per germline, CDR1 SGDLS and CDR2 YYNGEE. The CDR3 is 16 amino acids. Trimming cost V 0 bases and J 0 bases, with 9 bases left between them. The CDR3 here is CASSVGQAANTGELFF. The CDR3 DNA is TGTGCCAGCAGCGTAGGACAGGCGGCGAACACCGGGGAGCTGTTTTTT.

This clone was counted only a few times. CDR3 DNA: TGCAGCGTTGGACAGGAGCAGGATCAGCCCCAGCATTTT. Its translation: CSVGQEQDQPQHF. The chain couples TRBV29-1 to TRBJ1-5; a weak D match, TRBD1 (6 bases). The length of the CDR3 is 13 residues. V shed 4 bases and J shed 5 bases, with 12 bases lying between them. Germline V lookup: CDR1 SQVTM, CDR2 ANQGSEA.

The rearrangement joins TRBV18 to TRBJ1-5; D remains ambiguous. The CDR3 is made up of 14 amino acids. Trimming stripped 3 bases from V and 4 bases from J, with 10 bases between. Germline CDR1 is KGHSH and CDR2 is LQKENI. The CDR3 region is CASSPEQINQPQHF. The DNA for the CDR3 is TGTGCCAGCTCACCGGAACAGATTAATCAGCCCCAGCATTTT.

The chain combines TRBV7-2 with TRBJ2-1; weak D call: TRBD1 (6 bases). CDR1 is SGHTA, CDR2 FQGNSA, per germline. The CDR3 is made up of 15 amino acids. Trimming pared 5 bases from V and 4 bases from J, leaving 15 bases between. The CDR3 loop reads CASSPPRTAYNEQFF. CDR3 DNA sequence: TGTGCCAGCAGCCCGCCCCGGACAGCTTACAATGAGCAGTTCTTC.

The chain couples TRBV9 to TRBJ1-6; D gene uncertain. The CDR3 is 15 amino acids. V lost 1 base and J 7 bases, leaving 12 bases between the germline ends. CDR1 SGDLS and CDR2 YYNGEE come from the germline V gene. The CDR3 region is CASSVSETANSPLHF. CDR3 DNA sequence: TGTGCCAGCAGCGTAAGCGAGACGGCCAATTCACCCCTCCACTTT.

This chain uses TRBV3-1 (or the pseudogene TRBV3-2) with TRBJ2-7, with 9 bases matching TRBD1. The J segment lost 3 bases and the V segment lost 7 bases, leaving 4 bases of the junction unmatched. Germline-derived CDR1 and CDR2 are LGHDT and YNNKEL (reference sequence). This CDR3 comprises 13 residues. The CDR3, as DNA: TGTGCCAGCACAGGACAGGGGTTCTACGAGCAGTACTTC. Translation gives CASTGQGFYEQYF.

The rearrangement links TRBV6-5 to TRBJ1-4; 8 bases map to TRBD1. Germline CDR1 reads MNHEY; CDR2 reads SVGAGI. This CDR3 comprises 15 residues. With 6 bases clipped from V and 6 bases from J, the junction kept 9 bases outside the gene matches. This CDR3 reads CASSRDRGYDEKLFF. The CDR3 nucleotides are TGTGCCAGCAGCCGCGACAGGGGTTATGATGAAAAACTGTTTTTT.

As regards this clone: Mismatch with germline at one junction end may stem from a read error. This CDR3 is CSAGHEHF. The CDR3 DNA is TGCAGTGCTGGCCACGAACACTTC. This chain uses TRBV20-1 with TRBJ1-2; D remains ambiguous. This CDR3 region has 8 residues. In germline, CDR1 is DFQATT, CDR2 SNEGSKA (reference sequence).

This sequence joins TRBV7-2 and TRBJ2-3; D perhaps matches TRBD1 (6 bases). V was pared by 5 bases and J by 8 bases, with 20 bases between. This CDR3 is 15 amino acids long. Germline CDR1 is SGHTA and CDR2 is FQGNSA. CDR3 sequence: CASSTGHTIGGTQYF. The CDR3 DNA reads TGTGCCAGCAGCACGGGACATACGATTGGGGGTACGCAGTATTTT.